This entry describes one T cell receptor (beta chain). The data stem from a study of cytomegalovirus exposure and HLA in healthy donors. Germline V gene lookup returns CDR1 GTSNPN and CDR2 SVGIG (reference sequence). The CDR3 runs 14 residues. The germline V and J ends were trimmed by 0 bases and 4 bases, with 11 bases remaining between them. PCR was performed using 60 Vbeta and 13 Jbeta primers. Assay used: immunoSEQ multiplex PCR; TCRdb lists only in-frame clones, some missing. The sample comprises about 160,000 clones, about 75% of which are singletons, and over 2% rests with the top ten. The sample taken for sequencing was PBMCs. The chain couples TRBV30 to TRBJ2-3, with a weak D call TRBD2 (6 bases). This TCR derives from a female donor in good health and CMV-seronegative. The CDR3, as DNA: TGTGCCTGGAGTGTAGGGGCGGGGTCAGATACGCAGTATTTT. This gives the protein CAWSVGAGSDTQYF. The full variable domain, with the rest looked up from reference TRBV30 and TRBJ2-3, is SQTIHQWPATLVQPVGSPLSLECTVEGTSNPNLYWYRQAAGRGLQLLFYSVGIGQISSEVPQNLSASRPQDRQFILSSKKLLLSDSGFYLCAWSVGAGSDTQYFGPGTRLTVL.